A selection of T cell receptor beta chains follows, all from one sample in a study of cytomegalovirus exposure and HLA in healthy donors. Sequenced by immunoSEQ multiplex PCR; TCRdb stores in-frame clones only, minus some. The repertoire holds over 50,000 clones, with roughly 70% as singletons. Sequences were obtained from PBMCs. These receptors all come from a man in his forties in good health and CMV-seropositive. CDR3s include the opening cysteine and the closing phenylalanine or tryptophan. The D gene is left open where the match is weak.

V gene	J gene	D gene	CDR3 protein
TRBV4-1	TRBJ1-4	NA	CASSLSRGEKLFF
TRBV5-4	TRBJ2-3	NA	CASSLRYGSTDTQYF
TRBV6-6	TRBJ1-1	TRBD1	CASRATGTGLEAFF
TRBV19	TRBJ1-2	TRBD1	CASSTTGVYGYTF
TRBV4-1	TRBJ1-5	NA	CASSQNQGIGNQPQHF
TRBV6-5	TRBJ1-1	NA	CASSYNQGYTEAFF
TRBV7-9	TRBJ1-5	TRBD1	CASSSWTGHQPQHF
TRBV19	TRBJ2-2	TRBD1	CASSFQGAGELFF
TRBV5-4	TRBJ2-7	TRBD2	CASSLAGGASYEQYF
TRBV27	TRBJ2-2	NA	CASSPWTNTGELFF
TRBV7-9	TRBJ2-5	NA	CASSLAATMQETQYF
TRBV15	TRBJ1-5	NA	CATSSPQDQPQHF
TRBV5-6	TRBJ1-2	NA	CASSLGLFRYTF
TRBV2	TRBJ2-3	TRBD1	CASSSDRDSGDTQYF
TRBV6-6	TRBJ1-2	NA	CASTNQGYGYTF
TRBV13	TRBJ2-5	TRBD1	CASSSRQGETQYF
TRBV4-1	TRBJ2-7	TRBD2	CASSPGTIGEYEQYF
TRBV6-5	TRBJ1-6	NA	CASSYSGGQKNSPLHF
TRBV6-4	TRBJ2-5	TRBD2	CASSPRAGRGETQYF
TRBV7-9	TRBJ1-1	NA	CASSHYVYPLNTEAFF
TRBV6-5	TRBJ1-1	NA	CASSYETEANTEAFF
TRBV21-1	TRBJ1-2	NA	CASSSRTSREDGYTF
TRBV11-2	TRBJ1-1	NA	CASSLPREAFF
TRBV6-1	TRBJ2-1	TRBD2	CASSVSLAGGPYNEQFF
TRBV5-1	TRBJ1-2	TRBD1	CASSYTADRDSHGYTF
TRBV9	TRBJ1-5	TRBD1	CASSVNTGANQPQHF
TRBV4-1	TRBJ2-7	NA	CASSQDPNSGLSPYEQYF
TRBV9	TRBJ1-2	NA	CASSPQDSKFYGYTF
TRBV5-8	TRBJ1-6	TRBD1	CASRKAGGYNSPLHF
TRBV11-2	TRBJ2-1	TRBD2	CASSFGGRSEQFF
TRBV29-1	TRBJ2-7	TRBD1	CSPGRDSRFSFSYEQYF
TRBV9	TRBJ1-3	TRBD1	CASSGPGTGESIYF
TRBV5-4	TRBJ2-1	TRBD2	CASSLGASGGAGEQFF
TRBV18	TRBJ1-1	NA	CASSPGRKNTEAFF
TRBV7-9	TRBJ2-1	NA	CASSLARSGSYNEQFF
TRBV18	TRBJ2-3	TRBD1	CASSLRQGGDTQYF
TRBV9	TRBJ2-3	NA	CASSVASQRADTQYF
TRBV2	TRBJ2-5	NA	CASSRGLSETQYF
TRBV2	TRBJ2-3	NA	CASSPTGITDTQYF
TRBV29-1	TRBJ2-7	TRBD1	CSVPQGADEQYF
TRBV30	TRBJ1-1	NA	CAWTAGHPSEGEEAFF
TRBV4-1	TRBJ2-2	TRBD2	CASSRLPGGAPGELFF
TRBV5-8	TRBJ1-5	NA	CASSLEKLMGNQPQHF
TRBV25-1	TRBJ2-3	TRBD1	CASSETGVDTQYF
TRBV4-1	TRBJ1-2	NA	CASSSSRGGYGYTF
TRBV7-2	TRBJ1-1	NA	CASSLMPWQVAFF
TRBV30	TRBJ1-1	NA	CAWSLPRQPNSEAFF
TRBV6-5	TRBJ1-2	TRBD1	CASSYSDRGYGYTF